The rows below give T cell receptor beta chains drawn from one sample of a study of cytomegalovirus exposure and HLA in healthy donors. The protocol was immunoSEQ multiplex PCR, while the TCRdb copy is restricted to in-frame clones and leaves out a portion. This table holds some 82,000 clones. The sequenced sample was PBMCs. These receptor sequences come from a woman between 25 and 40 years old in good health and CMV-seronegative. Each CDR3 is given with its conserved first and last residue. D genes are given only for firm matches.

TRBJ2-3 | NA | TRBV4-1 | CASSQEGATDTQYF | TGCGCCAGCAGCCAAGAGGGGGCAACAGATACGCAGTATTTT
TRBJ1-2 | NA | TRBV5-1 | CASSLSSGLDGYTF | TGCGCCAGCAGCTTAAGTTCAGGGTTAGATGGCTACACCTTC
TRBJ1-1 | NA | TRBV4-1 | CASSQDRLNTEAFF | TGCGCCAGCAGCCAAGACAGGTTGAACACTGAAGCTTTCTTT
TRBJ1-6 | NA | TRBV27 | CASRTGGAPYNSPLHF | TGTGCCAGCAGAACTGGGGGGGCGCCCTATAATTCACCCCTCCACTTT
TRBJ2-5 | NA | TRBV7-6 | CASSLPHGAQETQYF | TGTGCCAGCAGCCTTCCTCATGGGGCTCAAGAGACCCAGTACTTC
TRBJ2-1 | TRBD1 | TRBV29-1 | CSVRQGRTYNEQFF | TGCAGCGTGAGACAGGGAAGGACCTACAATGAGCAGTTCTTC
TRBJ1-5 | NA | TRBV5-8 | CASSLYRGARNQPQHF | TGTGCCAGCAGCTTGTATCGGGGGGCACGAAATCAGCCCCAGCATTTT
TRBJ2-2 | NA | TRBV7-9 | CASSLVVTGVPIF | TGTGCCAGCAGCTTAGTGGTGACAGGCGTTCCGATTTTT
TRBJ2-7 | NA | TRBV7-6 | CASSSGKETYEQYF | TGTGCCAGCAGCTCCGGGAAAGAGACTTACGAGCAGTACTTC
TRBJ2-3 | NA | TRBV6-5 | CASRSDRELTDTQYF | TGTGCCAGCAGATCCGACAGAGAACTCACAGATACGCAGTATTTT
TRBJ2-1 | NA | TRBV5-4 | CASSRDSYNEQFF | TGTGCCAGCAGCCGGGACTCCTACAATGAGCAGTTCTTC
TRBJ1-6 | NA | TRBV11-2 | CASSLGASPLHF | TGTGCCAGCAGCTTAGGCGCTTCACCCCTCCACTTT
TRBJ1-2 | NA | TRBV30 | CAWSGLRGIYGYTF | TGTGCCTGGAGTGGGCTCAGGGGAATCTATGGCTACACCTTC
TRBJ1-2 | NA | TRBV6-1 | CASTRQDYGYTF | TGTGCCAGCACTAGACAGGACTATGGCTACACCTTC
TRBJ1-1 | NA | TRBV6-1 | CASSPLGGNTEAFF | TGTGCCAGCAGTCCCTTGGGGGGGAACACTGAAGCTTTCTTT
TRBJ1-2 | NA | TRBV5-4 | CASSLAGGANYGYTF | TGTGCCAGCAGCTTGGCCGGAGGTGCTAACTATGGCTACACCTTC
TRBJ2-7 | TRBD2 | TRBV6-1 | CASSEATSGGYEQYF | TGTGCCAGCAGTGAAGCGACTAGCGGGGGCTACGAGCAGTACTTC
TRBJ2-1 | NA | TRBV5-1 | CASSLQRDIGNEQFF | TGCGCCAGCAGCTTGCAGCGGGACATCGGCAATGAGCAGTTCTTC
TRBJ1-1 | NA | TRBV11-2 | CASSLVGKEAFF | TGTGCCAGCAGCTTAGTCGGGAAGGAAGCTTTCTTT
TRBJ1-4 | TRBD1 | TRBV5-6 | CASSLTGSEKLFF | TGTGCCAGCAGCCTGACAGGGAGCGAAAAACTGTTTTTT
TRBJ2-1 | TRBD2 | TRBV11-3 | CASSSRGGGGNEQFF | TGTGCCAGCAGCTCGAGAGGCGGGGGGGGGAATGAGCAGTTCTTC
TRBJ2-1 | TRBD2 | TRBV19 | CASSRTSGTTYNEQFF | TGTGCCAGTAGTCGGACTAGCGGGACTACCTACAATGAGCAGTTCTTC
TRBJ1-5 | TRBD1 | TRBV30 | CAWSPRQGRNQPQHF | TGTGCCTGGAGTCCCCGACAGGGTCGCAATCAGCCCCAGCATTTT
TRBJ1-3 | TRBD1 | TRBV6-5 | CASSPDRFSGNTIYF | TGTGCCAGCAGCCCGGACAGGTTCTCTGGAAACACCATATATTTT
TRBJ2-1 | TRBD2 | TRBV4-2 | CASSQVQSAGGSYNEQFF | TGTGCCAGCAGCCAAGTACAGTCTGCGGGGGGCTCTTACAATGAGCAGTTCTTC
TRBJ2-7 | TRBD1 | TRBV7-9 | CASSPRQGREQYF | TGTGCCAGCAGCCCTAGACAGGGGCGCGAGCAGTACTTC
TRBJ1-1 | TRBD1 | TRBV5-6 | CASSRDRVGSEAFF | TGTGCCAGCAGCCGTGACAGGGTAGGAAGTGAAGCTTTCTTT
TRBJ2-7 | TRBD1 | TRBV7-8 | CASSSGTGGGEQYF | TGTGCCAGCAGCTCCGGGACAGGGGGGGGAGAGCAGTACTTC
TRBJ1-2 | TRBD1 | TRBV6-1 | CASTTDRVGGYTF | TGTGCCAGCACTACGGACAGGGTTGGTGGCTACACCTTC
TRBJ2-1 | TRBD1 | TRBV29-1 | CSVYQGAHNEQFF | TGCAGCGTTTATCAGGGGGCCCACAATGAGCAGTTCTTC
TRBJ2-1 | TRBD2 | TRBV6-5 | CASSSASGPSYNEQFF | TGTGCCAGCAGTTCAGCTAGCGGGCCCTCCTACAATGAGCAGTTCTTC
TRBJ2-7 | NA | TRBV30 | CAWSPPGSYEQYF | TGTGCCTGGAGCCCACCGGGCTCCTACGAGCAGTACTTC
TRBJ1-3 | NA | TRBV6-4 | CASRLQGSPSSGNTIYF | TGTGCCAGCAGGCTCCAGGGTTCCCCCAGCTCTGGAAACACCATATATTTT
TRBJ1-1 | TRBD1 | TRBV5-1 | CASSRRAGQGHTEAFF | TGCGCCAGCAGCCGAAGGGCGGGACAGGGCCACACTGAAGCTTTCTTT
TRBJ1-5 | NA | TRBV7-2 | CASSERNSLQPQHF | TGTGCCAGCAGCGAACGAAACTCCCTTCAGCCCCAGCATTTT
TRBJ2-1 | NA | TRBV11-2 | CASSLDTGSYNEQFF | TGTGCCAGCAGCTTAGATACGGGTAGCTACAATGAGCAGTTCTTC
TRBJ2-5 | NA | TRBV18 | CASSPTYQETQYF | TGTGCCAGCTCACCTACATACCAAGAGACCCAGTACTTC
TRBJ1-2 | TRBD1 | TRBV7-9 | CASSRGLVRGPNDYGYTF | TGTGCCAGCAGCCGAGGATTAGTCAGGGGGCCGAACGACTATGGCTACACCTTC
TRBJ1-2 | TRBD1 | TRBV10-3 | CAISELGQGVETF | TGTGCCATCAGTGAGCTAGGACAGGGAGTAGAAACCTTC
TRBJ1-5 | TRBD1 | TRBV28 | CASSPGTGLRPQHF | TGTGCCAGCAGTCCCGGGACAGGGTTGCGGCCCCAGCATTTT
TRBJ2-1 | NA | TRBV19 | CASSQGGWYNEQFF | TGTGCCAGTAGTCAGGGGGGCTGGTACAATGAGCAGTTCTTC
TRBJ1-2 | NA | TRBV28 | CASSSTGSVYGYTF | TGTGCCAGCAGTTCGACAGGTTCTGTCTATGGCTACACCTTC
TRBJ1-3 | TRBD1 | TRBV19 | CASSPMTGGGNTIYF | TGTGCCAGTAGCCCCATGACAGGGGGAGGAAACACCATATATTTT
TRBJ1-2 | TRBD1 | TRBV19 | CASSIAGQAVGYTF | TGTGCCAGTAGTATAGCGGGACAGGCCGTCGGCTACACCTTC
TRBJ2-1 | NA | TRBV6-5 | CASSYSGVQFF | TGTGCCAGCAGTTATTCGGGAGTCCAGTTCTTC
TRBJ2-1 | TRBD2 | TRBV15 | CATSRLAGTDNEQFF | TGTGCCACCAGCAGGCTAGCGGGAACCGACAATGAGCAGTTCTTC
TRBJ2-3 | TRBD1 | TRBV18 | CASSPIPQDRMQYF | TGTGCCAGCTCACCAATTCCTCAGGACAGGATGCAGTATTTT
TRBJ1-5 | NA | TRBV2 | CASSEQGSNQPQHF | TGTGCCAGCAGTGAACAGGGGAGCAATCAGCCCCAGCATTTT
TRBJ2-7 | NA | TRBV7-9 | CASSPSGVSYEQYF | TGTGCCAGCAGCCCCTCAGGGGTCTCCTACGAGCAGTACTTC
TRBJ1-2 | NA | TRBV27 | CASSYSGNYGYTF | TGTGCCAGCAGTTACTCGGGAAACTATGGCTACACCTTC
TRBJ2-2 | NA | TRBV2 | CASSEEAGILAGELFF | TGTGCCAGCAGTGAAGAAGCAGGGATTCTCGCCGGGGAGCTGTTTTTT
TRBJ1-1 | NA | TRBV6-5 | CASSPTVNTEAFF | TGTGCCAGCAGCCCGACAGTGAACACTGAAGCTTTCTTT
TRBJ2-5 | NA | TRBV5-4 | CASSLAGGSQETQYF | TGTGCCAGCAGCTTGGCCGGCGGCAGCCAAGAGACCCAGTACTTC